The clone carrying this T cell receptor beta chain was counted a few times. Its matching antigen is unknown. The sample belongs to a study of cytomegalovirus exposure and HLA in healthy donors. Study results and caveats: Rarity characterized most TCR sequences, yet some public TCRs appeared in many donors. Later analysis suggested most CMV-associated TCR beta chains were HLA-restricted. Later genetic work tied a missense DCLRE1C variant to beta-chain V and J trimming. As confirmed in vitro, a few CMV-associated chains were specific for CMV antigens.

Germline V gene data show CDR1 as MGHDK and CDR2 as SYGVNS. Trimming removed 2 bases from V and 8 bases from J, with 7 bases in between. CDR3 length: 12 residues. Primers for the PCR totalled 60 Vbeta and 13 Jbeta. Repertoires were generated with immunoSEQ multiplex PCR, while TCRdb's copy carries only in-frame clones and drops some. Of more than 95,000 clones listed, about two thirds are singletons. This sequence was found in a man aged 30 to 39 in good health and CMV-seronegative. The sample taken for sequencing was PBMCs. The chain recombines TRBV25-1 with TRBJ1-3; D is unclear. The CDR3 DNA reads TGTGCCAGCAGTGAAGTAGTCGACACCATATATTTT. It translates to CASSEVVDTIYF.